What follows describes a single TCR beta chain. Sequencing was performed with immunoSEQ multiplex PCR; in TCRdb, only in-frame clones are kept and a portion is missing. This repertoire shows about 77,000 clones, around 89% found once; its top ten account for approximately 2%. This entry comes from a study of T cell changes during pregnancy in multiple sclerosis. Trimming left V 3 bases short and J 0 bases short, with 18 bases between. This CDR3 region has 17 residues. Germline V gene data show CDR1 as SGHRS and CDR2 as YFSETQ. The chain recombines TRBV5-1 with TRBJ1-2; D possibly corresponds to TRBD1 (6 bases). The TCR was taken from a female donor with multiple sclerosis, enrolled in a pregnancy study. The sample here was peripheral blood, taken before pregnancy. CDR3 in amino acids: CASSSHSTGPTNYGYTF. CDR3 coding DNA: TGCGCCAGCAGCTCGCACTCGACAGGTCCGACTAACTATGGCTACACCTTC.